This T cell receptor beta chain was recovered during a study of T cell repertoires in cytomegalovirus infection. On the study more broadly: Public TCR beta signatures were indicative of both CMV infection and a matching HLA type. Whole-study findings and limits: In two of eight donors, the top clonotype was HLA-C-restricted CMV-specific. Frequencies of public TCR beta families were cumulated, and this identified carriers of CMV plus the relevant HLA.

This clonotype has at least ten counts. Antigen unknown. In germline, CDR1 is SGHVS, CDR2 FNYEAQ. The CDR3 is 15 residues long. The V end was cut by 0 bases, the J end by 1 base, with 7 bases between. TCRdb called the reads again in MiXCR, with one record for every CDR3 protein. Of 310,000 or so distinct CDR3 sequences listed, approximately 10% are singletons. This TCR came from a human donor in good health (CMV status not recorded). Some clones in this sample may be carry-over from other donors' samples. The sequenced sample was PBMCs. J is TRBJ1-3 and V is TRBV7-6, with no clear D. The CDR3 nucleotides are TGTGCCAGCAGCTTAGCTTGGTCATCTGGAAACACCATATATTTT. This encodes CASSLAWSSGNTIYF.